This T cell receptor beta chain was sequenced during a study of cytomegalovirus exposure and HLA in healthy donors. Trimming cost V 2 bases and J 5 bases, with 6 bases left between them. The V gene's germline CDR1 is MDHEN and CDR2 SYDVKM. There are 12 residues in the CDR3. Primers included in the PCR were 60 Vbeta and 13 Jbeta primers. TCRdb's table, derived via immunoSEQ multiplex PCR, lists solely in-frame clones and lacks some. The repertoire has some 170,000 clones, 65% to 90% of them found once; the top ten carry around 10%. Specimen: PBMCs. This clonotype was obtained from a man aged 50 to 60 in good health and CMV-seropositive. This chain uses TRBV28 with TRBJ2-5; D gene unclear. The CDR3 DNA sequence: TGTGCCAGCAGTTTAGTGGCCGAGACCCAGTACTTC. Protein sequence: CASSLVAETQYF.